A selection of T cell receptor beta chains follows, all from one sample in a study of read filtering for tumor transcriptome and immune sequencing. TCRdb processed the reads anew with MiXCR; each CDR3 protein has one entry. The sample yields approximately 140,000 distinct CDR3 sequences, less than 15% seen once. Sequencing was done on a sample of a population of CD138-negative cells sorted from bone marrow. Receptors were obtained from a donor at least 40 years old with multiple myeloma. Both conserved end residues are part of each CDR3. The order of the fields is clone size, CDR3 length, D gene, J gene, V gene, CDR3 protein, CDR3 DNA. D genes are given only for firm matches. Expanded clones get a size class; other rows say once, few or many, or leave the size out.

abundance: -
len: 16
d_gene: -
j_gene: TRBJ2-3
v_gene: TRBV6-1
CDR3aa: CASSAPGGTDTDTQYF
CDR3nt: TGTGCCAGCAGTGCCCCCGGCGGCACGGACACAGATACGCAGTATTTT

abundance: many
len: 14
d_gene: -
j_gene: TRBJ2-7
v_gene: TRBV29-1
CDR3aa: CSVEGVQNRYEQYF
CDR3nt: TGCAGCGTTGAAGGGGTGCAGAACCGGTACGAGCAGTACTTC

abundance: many
len: 15
d_gene: -
j_gene: TRBJ2-1
v_gene: TRBV20-1
CDR3aa: CSASTGGGHYNEQFF
CDR3nt: TGCAGTGCTAGTACTGGCGGGGGACACTACAATGAGCAGTTCTTC

abundance: many
len: 13
d_gene: -
j_gene: TRBJ1-5
v_gene: TRBV12-2
CDR3aa: CASRLAPDQPQHF
CDR3nt: TGTGCAAGTCGCTTAGCCCCAGATCAGCCCCAGCATTTT

abundance: many
len: 16
d_gene: -
j_gene: TRBJ1-5
v_gene: TRBV6-6
CDR3aa: CASTLTVAKPNQPQHF
CDR3nt: TGTGCCAGCACCCTAACGGTAGCAAAACCCAATCAGCCCCAGCATTTT

abundance: many
len: 15
d_gene: TRBD1
j_gene: TRBJ2-7
v_gene: TRBV7-9
CDR3aa: CASSGTGTGAYEQYF
CDR3nt: TGTGCCAGCAGCGGAACCGGGACAGGAGCGTACGAGCAGTACTTC

abundance: many
len: 17
d_gene: TRBD2
j_gene: TRBJ2-3
v_gene: TRBV27
CDR3aa: CASSFLSLAPSTDTQYF
CDR3nt: TGTGCCAGCAGTTTCTTATCACTAGCGCCTAGCACAGATACGCAGTATTTT

abundance: many
len: 16
d_gene: TRBD2
j_gene: TRBJ2-2
v_gene: TRBV19
CDR3aa: CASSMASGRYTGELFF
CDR3nt: TGTGCCAGTAGTATGGCGAGCGGGAGGTACACCGGGGAGCTGTTTTTT

abundance: many
len: 15
d_gene: -
j_gene: TRBJ2-3
v_gene: TRBV29-1
CDR3aa: CSVEGYSVITDTQYF
CDR3nt: TGCAGCGTTGAGGGCTACAGTGTCATCACAGATACGCAGTATTTT

abundance: many
len: 13
d_gene: TRBD1
j_gene: TRBJ1-4
v_gene: TRBV29-1
CDR3aa: CSVSDRGGEKLFF
CDR3nt: TGCAGCGTATCAGACAGGGGGGGTGAAAAACTGTTTTTT

abundance: many
len: 16
d_gene: TRBD2
j_gene: TRBJ2-2
v_gene: TRBV29-1
CDR3aa: CSAPHPGREGTGELFF
CDR3nt: TGCAGCGCCCCACACCCGGGGCGGGAGGGGACCGGGGAGCTGTTTTTT

abundance: -
len: 15
d_gene: -
j_gene: TRBJ2-7
v_gene: TRBV12-3/TRBV12-4
CDR3aa: CASSLGDPAPWEQYF
CDR3nt: TGTGCCAGCAGTTTAGGGGACCCAGCCCCCTGGGAGCAGTACTTC

abundance: few
len: 13
d_gene: -
j_gene: TRBJ1-1
v_gene: TRBV30
CDR3aa: CGWSVQGNTEAFF
CDR3nt: TGTGGCTGGAGTGTACAGGGCAACACTGAAGCTTTCTTT

abundance: many
len: 15
d_gene: TRBD1
j_gene: TRBJ1-4
v_gene: TRBV11-2
CDR3aa: CASSPSWGQGEKLFF
CDR3nt: TGTGCCAGCAGCCCCAGTTGGGGACAGGGGGAAAAACTGTTTTTT

abundance: many
len: 15
d_gene: TRBD2
j_gene: TRBJ2-1
v_gene: TRBV6-2/TRBV6-3
CDR3aa: CASSPGRGRGNEQFF
CDR3nt: TGTGCCAGCAGCCCCGGGCGCGGGAGGGGTAATGAGCAGTTCTTC

abundance: many
len: 14
d_gene: -
j_gene: TRBJ2-7
v_gene: TRBV27
CDR3aa: CASSPSDSPYEQYF
CDR3nt: TGTGCCAGCAGTCCTTCGGACAGCCCCTACGAGCAGTACTTC

abundance: many
len: 14
d_gene: TRBD1
j_gene: TRBJ2-5
v_gene: TRBV18
CDR3aa: CASSHGQGKETQYF
CDR3nt: TGTGCCAGCTCACATGGACAGGGGAAAGAGACCCAGTACTTC

abundance: many
len: 16
d_gene: TRBD1
j_gene: TRBJ2-7
v_gene: TRBV12-5
CDR3aa: CASGLRTGGESYEQYF
CDR3nt: TGTGCTAGTGGTTTACGGACAGGGGGTGAATCCTACGAGCAGTACTTC

abundance: many
len: 17
d_gene: TRBD2
j_gene: TRBJ2-3
v_gene: TRBV29-1
CDR3aa: CSVRMLAGGARADTQYF
CDR3nt: TGCAGCGTCCGCATGCTAGCGGGAGGAGCCAGGGCAGATACGCAGTATTTT

abundance: many
len: 15
d_gene: -
j_gene: TRBJ1-1
v_gene: TRBV7-2
CDR3aa: CASSLDQGLSTEAFF
CDR3nt: TGTGCCAGCAGCTTAGATCAGGGGTTGAGCACTGAAGCTTTCTTT

abundance: many
len: 15
d_gene: -
j_gene: TRBJ1-1
v_gene: TRBV7-9
CDR3aa: CASSLEAQGNTEAFF
CDR3nt: TGTGCCAGCAGCTTAGAGGCACAGGGGAACACTGAAGCTTTCTTT

abundance: many
len: 15
d_gene: TRBD2
j_gene: TRBJ2-1
v_gene: TRBV9
CDR3aa: CASSDMGLAVNEQFF
CDR3nt: TGTGCCAGCAGCGATATGGGACTAGCGGTGAATGAGCAGTTCTTC

abundance: many
len: 15
d_gene: -
j_gene: TRBJ2-7
v_gene: TRBV3-1
CDR3aa: CASSQGAWDFYEQYF
CDR3nt: TGTGCCAGCAGCCAAGGCGCCTGGGACTTCTACGAGCAGTACTTC

abundance: many
len: 15
d_gene: -
j_gene: TRBJ2-7
v_gene: TRBV9
CDR3aa: CASSPHRDWPSEQYF
CDR3nt: TGTGCCAGCAGCCCCCACCGGGACTGGCCCTCAGAGCAGTACTTC

abundance: many
len: 16
d_gene: -
j_gene: TRBJ2-3
v_gene: TRBV9
CDR3aa: CASSLPRDGSTDTQYF
CDR3nt: TGTGCCAGCAGCCTCCCCCGGGACGGGAGCACAGATACGCAGTATTTT

abundance: -
len: 15
d_gene: TRBD2
j_gene: TRBJ2-3
v_gene: TRBV20-1
CDR3aa: CSAREASGSTDTQYF
CDR3nt: TGCAGTGCTAGAGAAGCTAGCGGGAGCACAGATACGCAGTATTTT

abundance: many
len: 14
d_gene: -
j_gene: TRBJ2-5
v_gene: TRBV2
CDR3aa: CASSESSREETQYF
CDR3nt: TGTGCCAGCAGTGAATCCTCCAGGGAAGAGACCCAGTACTTC

abundance: many
len: 16
d_gene: TRBD2
j_gene: TRBJ2-3
v_gene: TRBV7-2
CDR3aa: CASSPLAGGATDTQYF
CDR3nt: TGTGCCAGCAGCCCACTAGCGGGGGGTGCCACGGATACGCAGTATTTT

abundance: many
len: 16
d_gene: TRBD1
j_gene: TRBJ2-7
v_gene: TRBV4-2
CDR3aa: CASSQRYGQGGHEQYF
CDR3nt: TGTGCCAGCAGCCAACGTTATGGACAGGGGGGACACGAGCAGTACTTC

abundance: few
len: 15
d_gene: -
j_gene: TRBJ2-7
v_gene: TRBV5-1
CDR3aa: CASTAYGVGVVEQYF
CDR3nt: TGCGCCAGCACCGCCTATGGGGTCGGGGTTGTCGAGCAGTACTTC

abundance: many
len: 14
d_gene: TRBD1
j_gene: TRBJ1-1
v_gene: TRBV7-9
CDR3aa: CASSFGQVNTEAFF
CDR3nt: TGTGCCAGCAGCTTCGGACAGGTGAACACTGAAGCTTTCTTT

abundance: many
len: 15
d_gene: TRBD1
j_gene: TRBJ2-7
v_gene: TRBV7-2
CDR3aa: CASSLGQGIGYEQYF
CDR3nt: TGTGCCAGCAGCCTCGGACAGGGGATAGGCTACGAGCAGTACTTC

abundance: many
len: 13
d_gene: TRBD2
j_gene: TRBJ2-3
v_gene: TRBV12-3/TRBV12-4
CDR3aa: CASRSGRADTQYF
CDR3nt: TGTGCCAGCCGCAGCGGGAGGGCAGATACGCAGTATTTT

abundance: many
len: 15
d_gene: -
j_gene: TRBJ2-5
v_gene: TRBV6-1
CDR3aa: CASVNRDTLQETQYF
CDR3nt: TGTGCCAGCGTCAACCGGGACACATTACAAGAGACCCAGTACTTC

abundance: many
len: 15
d_gene: TRBD2
j_gene: TRBJ2-5
v_gene: TRBV5-1
CDR3aa: CASSVRTSGQETQYF
CDR3nt: TGCGCCAGCAGCGTAAGGACTAGCGGTCAAGAGACCCAGTACTTC

abundance: many
len: 11
d_gene: -
j_gene: TRBJ1-1
v_gene: TRBV29-1
CDR3aa: CSVWGNTEAFF
CDR3nt: TGCAGCGTCTGGGGGAACACTGAAGCTTTCTTT

abundance: -
len: 13
d_gene: -
j_gene: TRBJ2-5
v_gene: TRBV12-3/TRBV12-4
CDR3aa: CASSLSGRKTQYF
CDR3nt: TGTGCCAGCAGTTTATCGGGGAGAAAGACCCAGTACTTC

abundance: many
len: 16
d_gene: TRBD2
j_gene: TRBJ2-1
v_gene: TRBV7-2
CDR3aa: CASSLRLAWGMDEQFF
CDR3nt: TGTGCCAGCAGCTTAAGACTAGCGTGGGGTATGGATGAGCAGTTCTTC

abundance: -
len: 15
d_gene: -
j_gene: TRBJ2-2
v_gene: TRBV5-1
CDR3aa: CASSFTQGNTGELFF
CDR3nt: TGCGCCAGCAGCTTTACCCAAGGGAACACCGGGGAGCTGTTTTTT

abundance: many
len: 15
d_gene: -
j_gene: TRBJ1-2
v_gene: TRBV6-5
CDR3aa: CASSYSRGRNYGYTF
CDR3nt: TGTGCCAGCAGTTACTCGAGAGGGAGGAACTATGGCTACACCTTC

abundance: many
len: 11
d_gene: -
j_gene: TRBJ2-3
v_gene: TRBV20-1
CDR3aa: CSASSADTQYF
CDR3nt: TGCAGTGCTAGTAGCGCAGATACGCAGTATTTT

abundance: many
len: 14
d_gene: TRBD2
j_gene: TRBJ2-3
v_gene: TRBV11-2
CDR3aa: CASVAGEMTDTQYF
CDR3nt: TGTGCCAGTGTAGCGGGAGAGATGACAGATACGCAGTATTTT

abundance: many
len: 16
d_gene: -
j_gene: TRBJ1-3
v_gene: TRBV20-1
CDR3aa: CSARDLTGTRGNTIYF
CDR3nt: TGCAGTGCTAGAGATCTGACAGGCACCAGAGGAAACACCATATATTTT

abundance: -
len: 17
d_gene: TRBD2
j_gene: TRBJ2-7
v_gene: TRBV5-4
CDR3aa: CASSFLASGSKAYEQYF
CDR3nt: TGTGCCAGCAGCTTTTTGGCTAGCGGGAGTAAGGCCTACGAGCAGTACTTC

abundance: many
len: 12
d_gene: -
j_gene: TRBJ2-1
v_gene: TRBV2
CDR3aa: CASSSEGNEQFF
CDR3nt: TGTGCCAGCAGTTCGGAGGGCAATGAGCAGTTCTTC

abundance: many
len: 16
d_gene: TRBD1
j_gene: TRBJ1-4
v_gene: TRBV5-1
CDR3aa: CASSLDPRTGREKLFF
CDR3nt: TGCGCCAGCAGCTTGGACCCTAGGACAGGGCGAGAAAAACTGTTTTTT

abundance: few
len: 14
d_gene: -
j_gene: TRBJ2-7
v_gene: TRBV10-3
CDR3aa: CAIRTDQGPVEQYF
CDR3nt: TGTGCCATCCGAACCGACCAGGGGCCGGTCGAGCAGTACTTC

abundance: -
len: 13
d_gene: -
j_gene: TRBJ1-1
v_gene: TRBV6-5
CDR3aa: CASSYRGGGEAFF
CDR3nt: TGTGCCAGCAGTTACCGAGGTGGGGGGGAAGCTTTCTTT

abundance: -
len: 14
d_gene: -
j_gene: TRBJ2-1
v_gene: TRBV5-1
CDR3aa: CASSLEQGDNEQFF
CDR3nt: TGCGCCAGCAGCTTGGAACAGGGCGACAATGAGCAGTTCTTC

abundance: many
len: 18
d_gene: -
j_gene: TRBJ2-1
v_gene: TRBV11-1
CDR3aa: CASAGGLTSGGSVNEQFF
CDR3nt: TGTGCCAGCGCAGGGGGCCTCACTAGCGGAGGATCGGTCAATGAGCAGTTCTTC

abundance: many
len: 16
d_gene: TRBD1
j_gene: TRBJ2-7
v_gene: TRBV7-9
CDR3aa: CASSQVGGSLIYEQYF
CDR3nt: TGTGCCAGCAGCCAGGTAGGGGGCTCTCTGATCTACGAGCAGTACTTC